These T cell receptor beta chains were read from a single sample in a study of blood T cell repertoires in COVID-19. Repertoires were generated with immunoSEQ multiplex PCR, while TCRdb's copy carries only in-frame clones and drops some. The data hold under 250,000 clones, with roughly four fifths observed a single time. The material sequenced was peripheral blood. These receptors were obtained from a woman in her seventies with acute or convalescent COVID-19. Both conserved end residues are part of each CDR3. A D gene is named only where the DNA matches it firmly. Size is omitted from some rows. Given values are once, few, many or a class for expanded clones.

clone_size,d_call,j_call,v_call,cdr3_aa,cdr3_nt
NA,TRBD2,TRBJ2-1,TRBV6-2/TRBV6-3,CASSYAGLGSSYNEQFF,TGTGCCAGCAGTTACGCGGGACTAGGGAGCTCCTACAATGAGCAGTTCTTC
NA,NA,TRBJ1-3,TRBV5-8,CASSLGTALSGNTIYF,TGTGCCAGCAGCTTGGGGACAGCGCTCTCTGGAAACACCATATATTTT
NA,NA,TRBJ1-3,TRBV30,CAWNGGAGNTIYF,TGTGCCTGGAACGGAGGGGCTGGAAACACCATATATTTT
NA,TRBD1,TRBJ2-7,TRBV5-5,CASSRDSFSYEQYF,TGTGCCAGCAGCCGGGACAGTTTCTCCTACGAGCAGTACTTC
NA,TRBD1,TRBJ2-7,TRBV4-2,CASSPDRGSYEQYF,TGTGCCAGCAGCCCCGACAGGGGGTCGTACGAGCAGTACTTC
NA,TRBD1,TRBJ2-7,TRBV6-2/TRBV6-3,CASSRDRAYEQYF,TGTGCCAGCAGCCGGGACAGGGCGTACGAGCAGTACTTC
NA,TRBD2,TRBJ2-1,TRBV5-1,CASSPNGGTYNEQFF,TGCGCCAGCAGCCCTAACGGGGGGACTTACAATGAGCAGTTCTTC
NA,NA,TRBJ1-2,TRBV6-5,CASSPQGTYIYGYTF,TGTGCCAGCAGTCCTCAGGGAACCTACATCTATGGCTACACCTTC
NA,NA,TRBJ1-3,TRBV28,CASSSGTSYSGNTIYF,TGTGCCAGCAGTTCCGGGACAAGCTACTCTGGAAACACCATATATTTT
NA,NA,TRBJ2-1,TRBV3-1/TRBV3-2,CASSQFRSGEQFF,TGTGCCAGCAGCCAATTTAGGTCGGGAGAGCAGTTCTTC
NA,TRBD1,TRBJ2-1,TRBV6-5,CASSSGGSYNEQFF,TGTGCCAGCAGTTCAGGGGGCTCCTACAATGAGCAGTTCTTC
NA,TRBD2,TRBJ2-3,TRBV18,CASSGLAGTDTQYF,TGTGCCAGCTCAGGACTAGCGGGGACAGATACGCAGTATTTT
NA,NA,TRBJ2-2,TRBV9,CASSLQLTGELFF,TGTGCCAGCAGCCTTCAACTAACCGGGGAGCTGTTTTTT
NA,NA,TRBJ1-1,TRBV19,CASSENFWTRWSMGTEAFF,TGTGCCAGTAGCGAGAATTTCTGGACAAGGTGGAGTATGGGCACTGAAGCTTTCTTT
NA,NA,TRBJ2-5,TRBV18,CATSLGPLQETQYF,TGTGCCACCTCATTGGGCCCACTTCAAGAGACCCAGTACTTC
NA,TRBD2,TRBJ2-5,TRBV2,CASSERLAGETQYF,TGTGCCAGCAGTGAAAGACTAGCTGGAGAGACCCAGTACTTC
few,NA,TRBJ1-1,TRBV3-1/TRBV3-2,CASSQEGRGAAFF,TGTGCCAGCAGCCAAGAGGGCAGGGGCGCAGCTTTCTTT
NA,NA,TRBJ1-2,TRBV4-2,CASSQDRGFYGYTF,TGTGCCAGCAGCCAAGATCGAGGGTTCTATGGCTACACCTTC
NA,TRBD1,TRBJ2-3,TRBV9,CASTGTGTDTQYF,TGTGCCAGCACCGGGACAGGCACAGATACGCAGTATTTT
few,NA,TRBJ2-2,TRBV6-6,CASSSISSGGTGELFF,TGTGCCAGCAGTTCCATTTCGAGCGGAGGCACCGGGGAGCTGTTTTTT
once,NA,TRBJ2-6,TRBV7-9,CASSPQGTGANVLTF,TGTGCCAGCAGCCCACAGGGTACAGGGGCCAACGTCCTGACTTTC
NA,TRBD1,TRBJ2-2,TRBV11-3,CASSRDRGLTGELFF,TGTGCCAGCAGCCGGGACAGGGGGCTCACCGGGGAGCTGTTTTTT
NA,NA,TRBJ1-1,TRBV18,CASSPRRDTEAFF,TGTGCCAGCTCACCACGGAGAGACACTGAAGCTTTCTTT
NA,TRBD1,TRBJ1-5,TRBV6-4,CASSETGSHQPQHF,TGTGCCAGCAGTGAGACAGGGAGTCATCAGCCCCAGCATTTT
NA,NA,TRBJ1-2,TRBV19,CASSIPGGDYGYTF,TGTGCCAGTAGTATCCCCGGGGGTGACTATGGCTACACCTTC
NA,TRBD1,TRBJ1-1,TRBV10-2,CASSDITGQENTEAFF,TGCGCCAGCAGTGACATAACGGGACAGGAGAACACTGAAGCTTTCTTT
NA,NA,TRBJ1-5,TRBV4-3,CASSQEGGAGAQHF,TGCGCCAGCAGCCAAGAGGGAGGGGCGGGAGCCCAGCATTTT
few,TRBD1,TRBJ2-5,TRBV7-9,CASSLGQGQETQYF,TGTGCCAGCAGCTTAGGACAGGGCCAAGAGACCCAGTACTTC
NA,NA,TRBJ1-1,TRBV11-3,CASSLGGGAVNTEAFF,TGTGCCAGCAGCTTAGGTGGAGGGGCCGTGAACACTGAAGCTTTCTTT
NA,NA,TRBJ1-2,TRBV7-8,CASSLGGKPNYGYTF,TGTGCCAGCAGCTTAGGCGGAAAGCCTAACTATGGCTACACCTTC
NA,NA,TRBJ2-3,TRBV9,CASSTTGDTQYF,TGTGCCAGCAGCACTACAGGGGATACGCAGTATTTT
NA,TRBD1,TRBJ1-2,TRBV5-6,CASSLEVTARQGRGYTF,TGTGCCAGCAGCTTGGAGGTTACGGCGAGACAGGGACGCGGCTACACCTTC
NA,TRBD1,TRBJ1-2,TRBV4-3,CASSRTRGLDGYTF,TGCGCCAGCAGCAGGACCAGGGGGCTCGATGGCTACACCTTC
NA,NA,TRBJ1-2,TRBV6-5,CASSSAPAGGYTF,TGTGCCAGCAGTTCCGCCCCGGCGGGTGGCTACACCTTC
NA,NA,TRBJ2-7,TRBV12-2,CASRPGLAYEQYF,TGTGCAAGTCGCCCGGGACTAGCCTACGAGCAGTACTTC
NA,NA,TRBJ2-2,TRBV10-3,CAISVGGTGELFF,TGTGCCATCAGTGTGGGAGGCACCGGGGAGCTGTTTTTT
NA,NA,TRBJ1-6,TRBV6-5,CASSYVPSLNSPLHF,TGTGCCAGCAGTTACGTCCCCTCCCTTAATTCACCCCTCCACTTT
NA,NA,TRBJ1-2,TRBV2,CASRSGYYGYTF,TGTGCCAGCCGGTCAGGGTACTATGGCTACACCTTC
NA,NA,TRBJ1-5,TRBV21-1,CASTFILGTDQPQHF,TGTGCCAGCACATTCATCTTGGGGACTGATCAGCCCCAGCATTTT
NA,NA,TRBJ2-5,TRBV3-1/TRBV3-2,CASSHTTETRQETQYF,TGTGCCAGCAGCCATACGACAGAGACTAGGCAAGAGACCCAGTACTTC
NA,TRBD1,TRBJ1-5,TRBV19,CASSNLGGGSNQPQHF,TGTGCCAGTAGCAACCTAGGGGGCGGAAGCAATCAGCCCCAGCATTTT
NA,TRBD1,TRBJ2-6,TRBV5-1,CASSWDSPSGANVLTF,TGCGCCAGCAGCTGGGACAGTCCCTCTGGGGCCAACGTCCTGACTTTC
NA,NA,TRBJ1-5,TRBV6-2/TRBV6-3,CASSLQFSNQPQHF,TGTGCCAGCAGTCTACAGTTTAGCAATCAGCCCCAGCATTTT
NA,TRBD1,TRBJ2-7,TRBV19,CASSIPGQGTYEQYF,TGTGCCAGTAGTATCCCGGGACAGGGAACCTACGAGCAGTACTTC
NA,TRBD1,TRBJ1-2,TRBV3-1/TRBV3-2,CASSPGRDRAYGYTF,TGTGCCAGCAGCCCTGGCCGGGACAGGGCATATGGCTACACCTTC
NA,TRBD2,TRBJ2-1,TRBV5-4,CASSGGGAGGHSEQFF,TGTGCCAGCAGCGGTGGTGGAGCGGGGGGGCATAGTGAGCAGTTCTTC
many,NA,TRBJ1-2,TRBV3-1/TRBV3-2,CASSQGQRHGYTF,TGTGCCAGCAGCCAAGGACAGAGGCATGGCTACACCTTC
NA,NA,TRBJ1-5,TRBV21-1,CASSTTRGDIGNQPQHF,TGTGCCAGCAGCACTACTCGAGGGGACATAGGCAATCAGCCCCAGCATTTT
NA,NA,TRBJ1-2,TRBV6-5,CASSLQVNYGYTF,TGTGCCAGCAGTTTACAGGTGAACTATGGCTACACCTTC
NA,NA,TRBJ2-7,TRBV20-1,CSASLGRVGYEQYF,TGCAGTGCTAGTTTAGGCAGGGTGGGATACGAGCAGTACTTC
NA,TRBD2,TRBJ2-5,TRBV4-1,CASSQGGGGLETQYF,TGCGCCAGCAGCCAAGGGGGGGGAGGATTGGAGACCCAGTACTTC
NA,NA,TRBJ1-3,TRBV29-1,CSVMDLAGSGNTIYF,TGCAGCGTTATGGACCTCGCGGGGTCTGGAAACACCATATATTTT
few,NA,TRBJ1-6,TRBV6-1,CASSEDGGPFYNSPLHF,TGTGCCAGCAGTGAAGACGGAGGTCCGTTCTATAATTCACCCCTCCACTTT
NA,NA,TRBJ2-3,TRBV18,CASSPLGDTQYF,TGTGCCAGCTCACCCCTCGGGGATACGCAGTATTTT
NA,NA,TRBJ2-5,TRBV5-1,CASSLDPNQETQYF,TGCGCCAGCAGCTTGGATCCAAACCAAGAGACCCAGTACTTC